These 32 T cell receptor beta chains were all obtained from the same sample, sequenced in a study of blood T cell repertoires in COVID-19. The protocol was immunoSEQ multiplex PCR, while the TCRdb copy is restricted to in-frame clones and leaves out a portion. The sample holds 15,000 to 20,000 clones, 90% to 95% seen once. What was sequenced was peripheral blood. These receptors came from a human donor in a cohort sampled during active COVID-19.

This clone occurred a few times. V and J are TRBV7-9 and TRBJ1-2; 12 nucleotides line up with TRBD1. Germline assignment: CDR1 SEHNR and CDR2 FQNEAQ (reference sequence). This CDR3 has 12 amino acids. The V gene end was trimmed by 5 bases and the J gene end by 13 bases; junction bases not matched to a gene: 5. CDR3 sequence (DNA): TGTGCCAGCAGCCGGGGACAGGGGGCAGGCACCTTC. It encodes CASSRGQGAGTF.

The V and J genes are TRBV6-6 and TRBJ2-7, with TRBD1 matching 7 bases. The ends lost 0 bases at V and 3 bases at J; junction bases unmatched: 5. Germline V gives CDR1 MNHNY, CDR2 SVGAGI (reference sequence). The CDR3 runs 15 residues. CDR3 DNA sequence: TGTGCCAGCAGTTACTCGACAGGGCTCCTCTACGAGCAGTACTTC. It encodes CASSYSTGLLYEQYF.

V usage is TRBV18 and J usage is TRBJ1-2; D not certain. Germline CDR1 and CDR2: KGHSH and LQKENI. CDR3 length equals 15 residues. V was pared by 3 bases and J by 3 bases, with 14 bases between. The CDR3 DNA follows: TGTGCCAGCTCACCGGTAATAACCAGTGACTATGGCTACACCTTC. Its protein is CASSPVITSDYGYTF.

This clone was picked up one time. This sequence joins TRBV6-6 and TRBJ1-1, with D tentatively TRBD1 (5 bases). The CDR3 consists of 13 residues. V was trimmed by 10 bases and J by 4 bases, leaving 16 bases between them. CDR1 is MNHNY, CDR2 SVGAGI, per germline (reference sequence). The CDR3 coding sequence is TGTGCCACCGCCTTCTGGGGACTCACTGAAGCTTTCTTT. This translates into CATAFWGLTEAFF.

The chain employs TRBV4-3 and TRBJ1-2; 7 bases align to TRBD1. With V trimmed by 0 bases and J by 4 bases, 11 bases remained unmatched. The CDR3 contains 17 residues. Germline lookup yields CDR1 LGHNA and CDR2 YSLEER. DNA of the CDR3: TGCGCCAGCAGCCAAGATCCCTCCCCAGGGGGACTCTATGGCTACACCTTC. Protein sequence: CASSQDPSPGGLYGYTF.

This clone was counted once. The V gene is TRBV9, the J gene TRBJ1-3; TRBD1 aligns across 7 bases. The germline CDR1 and CDR2 sequences are SGDLS and YYNGEE. The CDR3 extends over 17 amino acids. After removal of 2 bases from V and 4 bases from J, the junction contained 12 bases not matched to a gene. The CDR3 nucleotides are TGTGCCAGCAGCGTCGGGACAAGGACAGGATCGGGAAACACCATATATTTT. It is translated as CASSVGTRTGSGNTIYF.

The V and J genes are TRBV7-9 and TRBJ1-4; D possibly corresponds to TRBD1 (6 bases). This CDR3 contains 16 residues. V dropped 5 bases and J dropped 6 bases, with 19 bases sitting between them. CDR1 and CDR2 from the germline V gene are SEHNR and FQNEAQ (reference sequence). Here the CDR3 reads CASSEDRTAGDEKLFF. The CDR3 coding sequence is TGTGCCAGCAGCGAAGATCGGACAGCGGGGGATGAAAAACTGTTTTTT.

The chain uses TRBV5-1 and TRBJ2-7; 7 bases are shared with TRBD2. This CDR3 is 12 amino acids long. CDR1 is SGHRS, CDR2 YFSETQ, per germline. Trimming took 4 bases from V and 6 from J; bases not matched to a gene: 4. This CDR3 reads CASSQGGSEQYF. CDR3 sequence (DNA): TGCGCCAGCAGCCAGGGAGGGTCCGAGCAGTACTTC.

The gene calls are TRBV9 and TRBJ1-2, with D uncertain. Germline CDR1 reads SGDLS; CDR2 reads YYNGEE. V was shortened by 0 bases and J by 6 bases, with 9 bases between the two germline ends. The CDR3 length is 13 residues. DNA of the CDR3: TGTGCCAGCAGCGTAGGGGTTGCGGATGGCTACACCTTC. It is translated as CASSVGVADGYTF.

The rearrangement uses TRBV24-1 and TRBJ1-1; D might be TRBD1 (5 bases). Deletions cut 2 bases from V and 9 bases from J, with 9 bases between. From germline, CDR1 is KGHDR and CDR2 SFDVKD. CDR3 length: 12 residues. The CDR3 nucleotides are TGTGCCACCAGTGATTACACAGGAAAAGCTTTCTTT. Protein sequence: CATSDYTGKAFF.

The CDR3 DNA follows: TGTGCCAGCAGCGTAGATGACAGGGGACCCTACAATGAGCAGTTCTTC. Protein product: CASSVDDRGPYNEQFF. The rearrangement links TRBV9 to TRBJ2-1; TRBD1 matches 8 bases. Germline trimming cut 0 bases from V and 2 bases from J; bases unmatched to any gene: 4. This CDR3 is 16 amino acids long. CDR1 is SGDLS and CDR2 is YYNGEE in the germline V gene.

This clone was picked up a small number of times. This chain connects TRBV7-9 to TRBJ1-2; D is undetermined. V was clipped by 0 bases and J by 5 bases, with 7 bases between them. There are 13 residues in the CDR3. Germline V lookup: CDR1 SEHNR, CDR2 FQNEAQ (reference sequence). CDR3 region: CASSLAGGYGYTF. CDR3 sequence (DNA): TGTGCCAGCAGCTTAGCAGGAGGGTATGGCTACACCTTC. The full variable domain, completed using reference TRBV7-9 and TRBJ1-2, is DTGVSQNPRHKITKRGQNVTFRCDPISEHNRLYWYRQTLGQGPEFLTYFQNEAQLEKSRLLSDRFSAERPKGSFSTLEIQRTEQGDSAMYLCASSLAGGYGYTFGSGTRLTVV.

The chain uses TRBV24-1 and TRBJ2-1; unclear D gene. The germline V gene encodes CDR1 KGHDR and CDR2 SFDVKD. The V and J ends lost 5 bases and 5 bases respectively, with 3 bases between them. The CDR3 length is 11 residues. CDR3 nucleotides: TGTGCCACCAGTGTCAACAATGAGCAGTTCTTC. This encodes CATSVNNEQFF.

The J gene is TRBJ2-5, the V gene TRBV11-2, with no clear D. Trimming pared 1 base from V and 2 bases from J, leaving 5 bases between. CDR1 is SGHAT and CDR2 is FQNNGV in the germline V gene. There are 13 residues in the CDR3. The CDR3 DNA reads as TGTGCCAGCAGCTTAGGACTGCAAGAGACCCAGTACTTC. Translated, it gives CASSLGLQETQYF.

This clone was picked up a small number of times. The chain has TRBV11-2 and TRBJ1-5, with D unresolved. Germline V CDR1 and CDR2: SGHAT, FQNNGV. Trimming took off 4 bases at V and 7 bases at J, with 11 bases between the two ends. This CDR3 region has 13 residues. The CDR3 bases are TGTGCCAGCAGCTGGGCCCCGGGGCAGCCCCAGCATTTT. This codes for CASSWAPGQPQHF.

The CDR3 nucleotides read TGTGCCAGCAGTCCTGAGGGATACGGATCCTATAATTCACCCCTCCACTTT. As protein: CASSPEGYGSYNSPLHF. The V call is TRBV6-6, the J call TRBJ1-6; D gene unclear. The length of the CDR3 is 17 residues. V was clipped by 5 bases and J by 1 base, with 15 bases between them. The V gene's germline CDR1 is MNHNY and CDR2 SVGAGI (reference sequence).

V is TRBV6-2 or TRBV6-3 and J is TRBJ1-5; the match to TRBD1 covers 7 bases. Germline CDR1 MNHEY, CDR2 SVGEGT. J lost 2 bases, V lost 2 bases, and 0 bases had no gene match. The length of the CDR3 is 14 residues. The CDR3 DNA follows: TGTGCCAGCAGTTACACAGGGGGCAATCAGCCCCAGCATTTT. The encoded protein is CASSYTGGNQPQHF.

The rearrangement uses TRBV29-1 and TRBJ2-3, with 9 bases aligning to TRBD2. Germline loops: CDR1 SQVTM, CDR2 ANQGSEA. V trimming: 1 base; J trimming: 4 bases; junction bases outside the gene matches: 12. The CDR3 covers 17 residues. The CDR3 sequence: CSVEGPGAGGSSDTQYF. The CDR3 region has the DNA TGCAGCGTTGAAGGCCCGGGAGCGGGGGGATCATCAGATACGCAGTATTTT.

This chain joins TRBV11-2 and TRBJ2-7; TRBD2 aligns across 8 bases. Trimming removed 1 base from V and 4 bases from J; junction bases left unmatched: 9. This CDR3 is built from 16 residues. Per the germline V gene, CDR1 is SGHAT and CDR2 is FQNNGV. The CDR3 DNA reads as TGTGCCAGCAGCTTAGGGGGAGGGAGCGGGAGTTACGAGCAGTACTTC. It yields the protein CASSLGGGSGSYEQYF.

The chain recombines TRBV9 with TRBJ2-1, with 11 bases lining up with TRBD1. CDR1 and CDR2 (germline): SGDLS, YYNGEE. The length of the CDR3 is 15 residues. Losses at the gene ends were 4 bases for V and 4 bases for J; bases not matched to a gene: 4. The CDR3 protein is CASSPRDRGYNEQFF. For the CDR3, the DNA is TGTGCCAGCAGCCCGAGGGACAGGGGGTACAATGAGCAGTTCTTC.

The V call is TRBV28, the J call TRBJ2-7; 11 bases are a match to TRBD1. The CDR3 is 15 amino acids. Germline V CDR1 and CDR2: MDHEN, SYDVKM. The V segment lost 2 bases and the J segment 4 bases; nucleotides outside the gene matches: 4. The CDR3 sequence: CASSLPGQGVYEQYF. The CDR3 region has the DNA TGTGCCAGCAGTTTACCGGGACAGGGGGTATACGAGCAGTACTTC. The variable domain in full, with the rest retrieved from reference TRBV28 and TRBJ2-7, is DVKVTQSSRYLVKRTGEKVFLECVQDMDHENMFWYRQDPGLGLRLIYFSYDVKMKEKGDIPEGYSVSREKKERFSLILESASTNQTSMYLCASSLPGQGVYEQYFGPGTRLTVT.

This rearrangement joins TRBV7-9 to TRBJ1-6, with D unclear. V was clipped by 5 bases and J by 7 bases, with 15 bases between them. CDR1 and CDR2 from the germline V gene are SEHNR and FQNEAQ (reference sequence). There are 15 residues in the CDR3. DNA of the CDR3: TGTGCCAGCAGCCCGAGCTCACCCCCCAATTCACCCCTCCACTTT. This encodes CASSPSSPPNSPLHF.

The rearrangement joins TRBV2 to TRBJ1-1; a weak D match, TRBD1 (6 bases). V was cut by 6 bases and J by 1 base, with 9 bases left in between. Germline CDR1 is SNHLY and CDR2 is FYNNEI. This CDR3 is built from 13 residues. CDR3 DNA sequence: TGTGCCAGCAGGGGACAAGGGAACACTGAAGCTTTCTTT. The encoded protein is CASRGQGNTEAFF.

This chain joins TRBV6-5 and TRBJ1-1, with D unclear. There are 13 residues in the CDR3. CDR1 MNHEY and CDR2 SVGAGI come from the germline V gene. Trimming shortened V by 2 bases and J by 3 bases, and 7 bases separated the two germline ends. The CDR3 nucleotides are TGTGCCAGCAGTTACCGGGAGGACACTGAAGCTTTCTTT. Residues: CASSYREDTEAFF.

V is TRBV10-1 and J is TRBJ1-5; D possibly corresponds to TRBD1 (6 bases). The CDR3 is 13 amino acids. Trimming pared 4 bases from V and 7 bases from J, leaving 11 bases between. Germline CDR1 WNHNN, CDR2 SYGVQD (reference sequence). The CDR3 spells CASSAGVLQPQHF. CDR3 sequence (DNA): TGCGCCAGCAGTGCAGGGGTTCTCCAGCCCCAGCATTTT.

The J gene is TRBJ2-3, the V gene TRBV19, with 9 bases aligning to TRBD2. CDR1 LNHDA and CDR2 SQIVND come from the germline V gene (reference sequence). V lost 6 bases, J lost 3 bases, and 4 bases stayed unmatched. The CDR3 contains 14 residues. The CDR3 coding sequence is TGTGCCAGTAGCAGGACTAGCGTAACAGATACGCAGTATTTT. It translates to CASSRTSVTDTQYF.

This clone has a handful of counts. The chain is built from TRBV7-9 and TRBJ2-7; 7 bases line up with TRBD2. This CDR3 is 15 amino acids long. The ends lost 3 bases at V and 1 base at J; junction bases unmatched: 6. Germline CDR1 is SEHNR and CDR2 is FQNEAQ (reference sequence). In nucleotides, the CDR3 is TGTGCCAGCAGCTTTGAGGGGAGGGGTTCCTACGAGCAGTACTTC. Its protein is CASSFEGRGSYEQYF. The full variable domain, its missing parts supplied by reference TRBV7-9 and TRBJ2-7, is DTGVSQNPRHKITKRGQNVTFRCDPISEHNRLYWYRQTLGQGPEFLTYFQNEAQLEKSRLLSDRFSAERPKGSFSTLEIQRTEQGDSAMYLCASSFEGRGSYEQYFGPGTRLTVT.

The rearrangement joins TRBV28 to TRBJ2-7; 11 bases are a match to TRBD1. The CDR3 is 15 amino acids. Germline V gives CDR1 MDHEN, CDR2 SYDVKM. The V gene end was trimmed by 5 bases and the J gene end by 2 bases; junction bases not matched to a gene: 5. CDR3 residues: CASSVPGQGAYEQYF. Here the CDR3 DNA reads TGTGCCAGCAGTGTCCCGGGACAGGGGGCCTACGAGCAGTACTTC.

This chain uses TRBV5-1 with TRBJ1-1; D remains ambiguous. The V and J ends lost 1 base and 5 bases respectively, with 15 bases between them. The length of the CDR3 is 15 residues. CDR1 and CDR2 (germline): SGHRS, YFSETQ. CDR3 coding DNA: TGCGCCAGCAGCTTGCAAGTGGAGGTTAGGACTGAAGCTTTCTTT. Translated, it gives CASSLQVEVRTEAFF.

This chain connects TRBV5-6 to TRBJ2-7, with a weak D call TRBD1 (6 bases). V was shortened by 0 bases and J by 2 bases, with 9 bases between the two germline ends. The CDR3 contains 14 residues. Germline CDR1 is SGHDT and CDR2 is YYEEEE. The CDR3 protein is CASSLDRDPYEQYF. In DNA form, the CDR3 reads TGTGCCAGCAGCTTGGACAGGGACCCCTACGAGCAGTACTTC.

The chain has TRBV4-1 and TRBJ1-6, with D unresolved. Trimming cost V 3 bases and J 14 bases, with 11 bases left between them. This CDR3 is 12 amino acids long. Germline assignment: CDR1 MGHRA and CDR2 YSYEKL. CDR3 sequence (DNA): TGCGCCAGCAGCCAGATCGGTGCGACCCTCCACTTT. This codes for CASSQIGATLHF.

The J gene is TRBJ2-5, the V gene TRBV20-1; 10 bases are shared with TRBD2. The V gene's germline CDR1 is DFQATT and CDR2 SNEGSKA (reference sequence). The junction had 12 bases not matched to a gene; V was cut back by 3 bases and J by 5 bases. The CDR3 sequence is 16 residues long. CDR3 sequence (DNA): TGCAGTGCTAGTACCCAAGCGGGAGGGCCTAGGGAGACCCAGTACTTC. Protein product: CSASTQAGGPRETQYF.